These 32 T cell receptor beta chains were all obtained from the same sample, sequenced in a study of cytomegalovirus exposure and HLA in healthy donors. The PCR made use of 60 Vbeta and 13 Jbeta primers. The assay was immunoSEQ multiplex PCR, and TCRdb's table has in-frame clones only and misses some. The sample contains more than 110,000 clones, about 71% of which appear only once. Sequencing was performed on PBMCs. Receptors originate from a woman aged 60-75 years in good health and CMV-seropositive.

The chain uses TRBV2 and TRBJ2-1, with TRBD1 as a possible D gene (5 bases). CDR1 is SNHLY, CDR2 FYNNEI, per germline. The CDR3 has 15 amino acids. Trimming stripped 8 bases from V and 7 bases from J, with 21 bases between. CDR3 amino acids: CASLLQGVSANEQFF. In nucleotides, the CDR3 is TGTGCCAGCCTTCTCCAGGGTGTTTCGGCTAATGAGCAGTTCTTC.

A word on this clone: A read error may explain this, as a much larger clone is one base away. V is TRBV10-3 and J is TRBJ1-1; D gene ambiguous. Trimming left V 6 bases short and J 1 base short, with 3 bases between. The CDR3 contains 11 residues. Per the germline V gene, CDR1 is ENHRY and CDR2 is SYGVKD. CDR3 bases: TGTGCCATCAGCCAGAACACTGAAGCTTTCTTT. The encoded protein is CAISQNTEAFF.

This clone occurred a few times. The genes are TRBV7-2 and TRBJ2-7; 12 bases are a match to TRBD2. V lost 5 bases to trimming and J lost 2 bases; unmatched junction nucleotides: 13. CDR3 size: 18 residues. Germline CDR1 is SGHTA and CDR2 is FQGNSA. CDR3 coding DNA: TGTGCCAGCAGCCGCCGACTCCGGACTAGCGGGGACACCTACGAGCAGTACTTC. Translated, it gives CASSRRLRTSGDTYEQYF.

The chain recombines TRBV4-1 with TRBJ1-2; D call uncertain. With 4 bases removed from V and 7 bases from J, the gap between germline ends came to 16 bases. This CDR3 comprises 14 residues. Looked up from germline, CDR1 is MGHRA and CDR2 is YSYEKL. CDR3 nucleotide sequence: TGCGCCAGCAGCCCAACGGGAAAGGGCTCTGGCTACACCTTC. This encodes CASSPTGKGSGYTF.

This chain links TRBV6-1 with TRBJ2-5; D might be TRBD1 (5 bases). Germline-derived CDR1 and CDR2 are MNHNS and SASEGT. V was trimmed by 4 bases and J by 1 base, leaving 10 bases between them. The CDR3 contains 14 residues. The CDR3 loop reads CASSVREFQETQYF. The DNA for the CDR3 is TGTGCCAGCAGTGTCAGGGAATTCCAAGAGACCCAGTACTTC.

The J gene is TRBJ1-1, the V gene TRBV2; 12 nucleotides align to TRBD1. The V gene end was trimmed by 6 bases and the J gene end by 1 base; junction bases not matched to a gene: 6. CDR1 SNHLY and CDR2 FYNNEI come from the germline V gene. CDR3 length: 16 amino acids. The CDR3 spells CASRGGQGARNTEAFF. Written as DNA, the CDR3 is TGTGCCAGCAGGGGGGGACAGGGGGCTAGGAACACTGAAGCTTTCTTT.

There are a few counts of this clone. This chain connects TRBV5-1 to TRBJ2-5; 10 positions agree with TRBD2. This CDR3 has 18 residues. V trimming: 0 bases; J trimming: 5 bases; junction bases outside the gene matches: 13. The germline CDR1 and CDR2 sequences are SGHRS and YFSETQ. The CDR3 region has the DNA TGCGCCAGCAGCTTGGACGGTCCGAGAGCGGGAGGGTGGGAGACCCAGTACTTC. Translating it yields CASSLDGPRAGGWETQYF.

V gene TRBV19 combines with J gene TRBJ2-5, with TRBD2 identical over 13 bases. CDR1 and CDR2 from the germline V gene are LNHDA and SQIVND (reference sequence). V gave up 5 bases and J gave up 5 bases; unmatched junction bases: 8. The CDR3 covers 16 residues. The CDR3 DNA reads as TGTGCCAGTAGTGGCTCACTAGCGGGAGGGCCGGAGACCCAGTACTTC. Residues: CASSGSLAGGPETQYF. Drawing the rest from reference TRBV19 and TRBJ2-5, the complete variable domain is DGGITQSPKYLFRKEGQNVTLSCEQNLNHDAMYWYRQDPGQGLRLIYYSQIVNDFQKGDIAEGYSVSREKKESFPLTVTSAQKNPTAFYLCASSGSLAGGPETQYFGPGTRLLVL.

This clone was picked up a small number of times. The chain is built from TRBV6-1 and TRBJ1-5; D is undetermined. Trimming stripped 0 bases from V and 11 bases from J, with 11 bases between. The CDR3 runs 13 residues. The germline CDR1 and CDR2 sequences are MNHNS and SASEGT. The CDR3 reads CASSEAEGVAQHF. In nucleotides, the CDR3 is TGTGCCAGCAGTGAAGCGGAGGGAGTGGCCCAGCATTTT.

A single count supports this clone. The chain employs TRBV30 and TRBJ2-5, with 9 positions matching TRBD2. Germline CDR1 and CDR2: GTSNPN and SVGIG (reference sequence). V shed 4 bases and J 1 base; nucleotides not matched to a gene: 13. This CDR3 comprises 17 residues. The CDR3 DNA is TGTGCCTGGACCCCAACCTGGAGTAGCGGGAGCCAAGAGACCCAGTACTTC. Its translation: CAWTPTWSSGSQETQYF.

The chain couples TRBV12-5 to TRBJ2-1, with 9 positions matching TRBD2. Germline lookup yields CDR1 LGHNT and CDR2 FRNRAP. This CDR3 spans 15 amino acids. The trim removed 5 bases at V and 7 bases at J, leaving 9 bases unmatched. CDR3: CASGPLAGGWNEQFF. CDR3 sequence (DNA): TGTGCTAGTGGTCCCCTCGCGGGAGGGTGGAATGAGCAGTTCTTC.

This chain uses TRBV5-6 with TRBJ1-2, with 7 bases that match TRBD1. CDR3 length: 14 amino acids. V was pared by 3 bases and J by 5 bases, with 7 bases of the junction left unmatched. Germline assignment: CDR1 SGHDT and CDR2 YYEEEE. Here the CDR3 DNA reads TGTGCCAGCAGCTCCAACAGGGGATTGTATGGCTACACCTTC. Its translation is CASSSNRGLYGYTF.

V gene TRBV28 combines with J gene TRBJ2-1; unclear D gene. Trimming took off 5 bases at V and 7 bases at J, with 6 bases between the two ends. Germline-derived CDR1 and CDR2 are MDHEN and SYDVKM. There are 11 residues in the CDR3. CDR3 bases: TGTGCCAGCAGTCGTATTAATGAGCAGTTCTTC. Translated, it gives CASSRINEQFF.

The V and J genes are TRBV4-1 and TRBJ2-7; 9 bases match TRBD2. Germline V lookup: CDR1 MGHRA, CDR2 YSYEKL. Trimming at V came to 5 bases and at J to 4 bases, leaving 9 bases not matched to a gene. This CDR3 has 15 residues. The CDR3 region has the DNA TGCGCCAGCAGCTCCCCTGCGGGAGGGCAATACGAGCAGTACTTC. Protein: CASSSPAGGQYEQYF.

The V gene is TRBV7-7, the J gene TRBJ2-3, with 7 nucleotides matching TRBD1. CDR3 length: 15 residues. V was pared by 1 base and J by 2 bases, with 3 bases of the junction left unmatched. Looked up from germline, CDR1 is SSHAT and CDR2 is FNYEAQ (reference sequence). This chain's CDR3 is CASSLEGGPTDTQYF. CDR3 DNA: TGTGCCAGCAGCTTAGAAGGGGGCCCCACAGATACGCAGTATTTT.

The V call is TRBV6-6, the J call TRBJ1-2, with D possibly being TRBD1 (5 bases). The V and J ends lost 2 bases and 7 bases respectively, with 14 bases between them. The CDR3 covers 14 residues. CDR1 MNHNY and CDR2 SVGAGI come from the germline V gene (reference sequence). In DNA form, the CDR3 reads TGTGCCAGCAGTTACGACCTTGGGACTGCTGGCTACACCTTC. Translated, it gives CASSYDLGTAGYTF.

The chain combines TRBV4-2 with TRBJ2-1, with 8 bases identical to TRBD2. Germline assignment: CDR1 LGHNA and CDR2 YNFKEQ. The trim removed 1 base at V and 9 bases at J, leaving 11 bases unmatched. This CDR3 is 16 amino acids long. This CDR3 reads CASSQGGSGNYFEQFF. Written as DNA, the CDR3 is TGTGCCAGCAGCCAAGGGGGTAGCGGGAATTACTTTGAGCAGTTCTTC.

This clone was recorded a few times. The chain joins TRBV6-5 to TRBJ1-4; D is possibly TRBD1 (5 bases). The CDR3 has 15 amino acids. Germline V gene lookup returns CDR1 MNHEY and CDR2 SVGAGI. V lost 6 bases, J lost 0 bases, and 11 bases lay in between. The CDR3 DNA reads TGTGCCAGCAGGCGAACAGGATCAACTAATGAAAAACTGTTTTTT. This sequence encodes CASRRTGSTNEKLFF.

The sample holds a few counts of this clone. The gene calls are TRBV14 and TRBJ2-7, with 7 bases aligning to TRBD1. Germline trimming cut 2 bases from V and 3 bases from J; bases unmatched to any gene: 7. The length of the CDR3 is 15 residues. Germline V gene lookup returns CDR1 SGHDN and CDR2 FVKESK. This chain's CDR3 is CASSQRTGFYYEQYF. The CDR3, as DNA: TGTGCCAGCAGCCAACGGACAGGATTTTACTACGAGCAGTACTTC. Full variable domain (missing parts from reference TRBV14 and TRBJ2-7): EAGVTQFPSHSVIEKGQTVTLRCDPISGHDNLYWYRRVMGKEIKFLLHFVKESKQDESGMPNNRFLAERTGGTYSTLKVQPAELEDSGVYFCASSQRTGFYYEQYFGPGTRLTVT.

The chain is built from TRBV6-1 and TRBJ1-2, with 12 bases matching TRBD1. Trimming took 0 bases from V and 3 from J; bases not matched to a gene: 2. In germline, CDR1 is MNHNS, CDR2 SASEGT. This CDR3 region has 16 residues. CDR3 DNA: TGTGCCAGCAGTGAAGCCGGGACAGGGGGCTACTATGGCTACACCTTC. This sequence encodes CASSEAGTGGYYGYTF.

The chain employs TRBV6-1 and TRBJ2-1; D might be TRBD2 (5 bases). The length of the CDR3 is 16 residues. With 0 bases removed from V and 6 bases from J, the gap between germline ends came to 15 bases. Per the germline V gene, CDR1 is MNHNS and CDR2 is SASEGT. CDR3 loop: CASSEAGRSGSNEQFF. The CDR3 DNA reads as TGTGCCAGCAGTGAAGCCGGCCGTTCGGGGAGCAATGAGCAGTTCTTC.

The V and J genes are TRBV27 and TRBJ1-1; D gene uncertain. V lost 8 bases and J 4 bases, leaving 17 bases between the germline ends. Germline-derived CDR1 and CDR2 are MNHEY and SMNVEV (reference sequence). The CDR3 runs 14 residues. The CDR3 DNA reads as TGTGCCAGCGGGAGGAGGAGGATGACCACTGAAGCTTTCTTT. Amino acids: CASGRRRMTTEAFF.

The chain combines TRBV5-6 with TRBJ1-2; unclear D gene. The CDR3 runs 14 residues. V lost 4 bases, J lost 1 base, and 11 bases lay in between. Germline lookup yields CDR1 SGHDT and CDR2 YYEEEE. CDR3 nucleotides: TGTGCCAGCAGCCCTACTTCTAATAACTATGGCTACACCTTC. As protein: CASSPTSNNYGYTF.

The genes are TRBV21-1 and TRBJ2-1; the table assigns TRBD1, which was not confirmed against the DNA. TRBV21-1 is a pseudogene locus. The CDR3 spans 14 residues. The CDR3 DNA follows: TGTGCCAGCAGCAAAGGGCAGATCAACAATGAGCAGTTCTTC. It translates to CASSKGQINNEQFF.

Comments on this clone: The junction differs from germline at one of its ends, possibly a read error. Different DNA sequences within this sample yield the same CDR3. CDR3 in DNA: TGCGCCTGGGATCCTGCGACAGGGGGCGCGGTCCTTGGCTACACCTTC. Translation: CAWDPATGGAVLGYTF. The V gene is TRBV30, the J gene TRBJ1-2; 10 bases are shared with TRBD1. The CDR3 spans 16 residues. The germline V gene encodes CDR1 GTSNPN and CDR2 SVGIG (reference sequence).

The chain combines TRBV7-8 with TRBJ2-1; 7 bases map to TRBD2. Trimming cost V 5 bases and J 6 bases; bases outside gene matches: 13. The germline V gene has CDR1 SGHVS and CDR2 FQNEAQ. This CDR3 has 16 amino acids. The chain's CDR3 is CASSGLGREGLNEQFF. The CDR3 DNA reads TGTGCCAGCAGCGGTCTCGGAAGGGAGGGACTCAATGAGCAGTTCTTC. Full variable domain (remainder filled in from reference TRBV7-8 and TRBJ2-1): GAGVSQSPRYKVAKRGQDVALRCDPISGHVSLFWYQQALGQGPEFLTYFQNEAQLDKSGLPSDRFFAERPEGSVSTLKIQRTQQEDSAVYLCASSGLGREGLNEQFFGPGTRLTVL.

The rearrangement joins TRBV28 to TRBJ2-5; D might be TRBD2 (6 bases). CDR3 length equals 12 residues. V lost 4 bases to trimming and J lost 3 bases, with 6 bases between them. Looked up from germline, CDR1 is MDHEN and CDR2 is SYDVKM. CDR3 protein: CASSSGEETQYF. CDR3 sequence (DNA): TGTGCCAGCAGTTCGGGGGAAGAGACCCAGTACTTC. Supplemented by reference TRBV28 and TRBJ2-5, the full variable domain reads DVKVTQSSRYLVKRTGEKVFLECVQDMDHENMFWYRQDPGLGLRLIYFSYDVKMKEKGDIPEGYSVSREKKERFSLILESASTNQTSMYLCASSSGEETQYFGPGTRLLVL.

The rearrangement joins TRBV5-8 to TRBJ2-1; no clear D. Germline V CDR1 and CDR2: SGHTS, YDEGEE. The CDR3 has 13 amino acids. V was cut by 4 bases and J by 3 bases, with 8 bases left in between. CDR3 amino acids: CASSRDIYNEQFF. The CDR3 coding sequence is TGTGCCAGCAGCCGTGACATCTACAATGAGCAGTTCTTC.

The chain has TRBV9 and TRBJ2-3; 8 bases map to TRBD1. Trimming removed 4 bases from V and 4 bases from J; junction bases left unmatched: 5. The CDR3 covers 14 residues. CDR1 is SGDLS and CDR2 is YYNGEE in the germline V gene. The CDR3 DNA follows: TGTGCCAGCAGCACCAGACAGGGGTCAGATACGCAGTATTTT. Protein: CASSTRQGSDTQYF. Variable domain in full (rest from reference TRBV9 and TRBJ2-3): DSGVTQTPKHLITATGQRVTLRCSPRSGDLSVYWYQQSLDQGLQFLIQYYNGEERAKGNILERFSAQQFPDLHSELNLSSLELGDSALYFCASSTRQGSDTQYFGPGTRLTVL.

This clone was picked up one time. CDR3 DNA sequence: TGCGCCAGCAGCATTGGGCCCGGGACAGGGAGCGGATCACCCCTCCACTTT. It translates to CASSIGPGTGSGSPLHF. The chain carries TRBV5-1 and TRBJ1-6, with 9 bases that match TRBD1. Unmatched junction bases numbered 15, after V lost 4 bases and J lost 10 bases. Germline loops: CDR1 SGHRS, CDR2 YFSETQ. The CDR3 sequence is 17 residues long.

The rearrangement uses TRBV11-2 and TRBJ2-7, with TRBD1 matching 9 bases. J lost 6 bases, V lost 5 bases, and 8 bases had no gene match. Germline V gives CDR1 SGHAT, CDR2 FQNNGV. The CDR3 length is 14 residues. CDR3 sequence (DNA): TGTGCCAGCAGCCCGACAGGGGGGGTGCGCGAGCAGTACTTC. Its translation: CASSPTGGVREQYF.

This clone was seen once. The V gene is TRBV6-5, the J gene TRBJ1-2; 7 bases are shared with TRBD1. V was pared by 5 bases and J by 6 bases, with 6 bases of the junction left unmatched. Germline-derived CDR1 and CDR2 are MNHEY and SVGAGI. CDR3 length: 13 residues. The CDR3 bases are TGTGCCAGCAGTCCCCGACAGGGTGATGGCTACACCTTC. Translation: CASSPRQGDGYTF.